This T cell receptor beta chain originates from a study of identical twins. General study results and limits: Out-of-frame alpha sequences common to twins exhibited an excess of low generation probability.

Trimming at V came to 3 bases and at J to 5 bases, leaving 8 bases not matched to a gene. Germline V gene sequence: CDR1 DFQATT, CDR2 SNEGSKA (reference sequence). The CDR3 loop spans 15 amino acids. TCRdb fed the 5' RACE reads into MiXCR, producing one record per CDR3 protein. The table records around 960,000 distinct CDR3 sequences, around an eighth of them present only once. In regard to this clonotype: Its antigen remains unidentified.

These data also featured in a second study, about yellow fever vaccine responses in identical twins. This second study says: In identical twins, vaccine T cell responses appeared partly shared and partly individual.

This receptor was obtained from a woman aged 18 to 35 in good health. V gene TRBV20-1 combines with J gene TRBJ2-1; TRBD2 matches 9 bases. Sequencing was carried out using PBMCs. In DNA form, the CDR3 reads TGCAGTGCTAGTTCGATGGTAGCGGGAGACAATGAGCAGTTCTTC. Amino acids: CSASSMVAGDNEQFF.